This TCR beta chain was sequenced for a study of T cell repertoires in cytomegalovirus infection. Study-level information: CMV infection together with matching HLA type was indicated by public TCR beta signatures.

The CDR3 covers 18 residues. V dropped 7 bases and J dropped 0 bases, with 22 bases sitting between them. The germline CDR1 and CDR2 sequences are LNHDA and SQIVND (reference sequence). TCRdb reanalysed the reads using MiXCR and keeps one entry per CDR3 protein. This sample has around 69,000 distinct CDR3 sequences; 20% to 25% occur once, and the top ten carry roughly 63%. This clonotype was detected a few times. Antigen specificity is unknown. This TCR came from a human donor in good health (CMV status not recorded). Some clones in this sample may be carry-over from other donors' samples. The source was CD8+ T cells from cultured PBMCs, collected from culture after CMV antigen stimulation. The chain joins TRBV19 to TRBJ1-3; TRBD1 is a possible D gene (6 bases). The CDR3 DNA follows: TGTGCCAGTACCCTCGGACAGTTCCTGCCGGACTCTGGAAACACCATATATTTT. Its translation: CASTLGQFLPDSGNTIYF.